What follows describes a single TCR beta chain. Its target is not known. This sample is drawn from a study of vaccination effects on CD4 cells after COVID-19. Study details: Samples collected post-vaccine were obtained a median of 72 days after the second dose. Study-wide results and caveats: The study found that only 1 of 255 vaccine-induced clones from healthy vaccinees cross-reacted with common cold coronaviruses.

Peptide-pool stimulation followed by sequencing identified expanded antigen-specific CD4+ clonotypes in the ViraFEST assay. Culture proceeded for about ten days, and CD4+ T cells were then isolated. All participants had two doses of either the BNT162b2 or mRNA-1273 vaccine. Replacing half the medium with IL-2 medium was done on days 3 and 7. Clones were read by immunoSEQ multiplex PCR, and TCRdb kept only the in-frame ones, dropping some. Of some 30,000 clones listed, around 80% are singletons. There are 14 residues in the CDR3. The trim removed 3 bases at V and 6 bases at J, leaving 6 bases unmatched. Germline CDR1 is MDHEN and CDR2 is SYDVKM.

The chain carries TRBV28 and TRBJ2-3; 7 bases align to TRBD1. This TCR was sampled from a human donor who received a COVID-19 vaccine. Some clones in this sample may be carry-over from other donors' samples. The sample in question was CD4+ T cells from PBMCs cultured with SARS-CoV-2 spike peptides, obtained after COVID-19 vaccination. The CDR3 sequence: CASSLNRGWDTQYF. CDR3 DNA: TGTGCCAGCAGTTTGAACAGGGGATGGGATACGCAGTATTTT.